This T cell receptor (beta chain) was captured in a study of cytomegalovirus exposure and HLA in healthy donors. Across the study: Genotyping showed 70% to 90% of 350 to 400 donors falling in the Caucasian-associated ancestry cluster. Study-wide points: Presence/absence analyses supposed approximately even sequencing depth among donors. Earlier analysis found most TCR beta V segments productive about 87% or about 30% of the time.

PCR was performed using 60 Vbeta and 13 Jbeta primers. Using immunoSEQ multiplex PCR, the repertoire was profiled, and TCRdb retains in-frame clones only, with some absent. This sample has almost 95,000 clones; more than 60% occur once, and the top ten carry about 3.8%. Regarding this clone: Its cognate antigen is unknown.

Germline CDR1 SGHTA, CDR2 FQGNSA. This CDR3 spans 17 amino acids. The trim removed 5 bases at V and 7 bases at J, leaving 17 bases unmatched. These donors counted as nominally healthy when sampled, but unrecorded immune exposures were likely. The TCR comes from a man aged 25 to 40 in good health and CMV-seronegative. Sequencing used PBMCs. The chain uses TRBV7-2 and TRBJ2-1, with 7 bases matching TRBD2. Here the CDR3 reads CASSQRTSISSRNEQFF. The CDR3 DNA reads TGTGCCAGCAGCCAAAGGACTAGTATCTCTTCCCGTAATGAGCAGTTCTTC.